Following are 32 T cell receptor beta chains from one sample sequenced in a study of cytomegalovirus exposure and HLA in healthy donors. The PCR contained 60 Vbeta and 13 Jbeta primers. Only in-frame clones appear in the TCRdb table, and some are missing; sequencing was by immunoSEQ multiplex PCR. Counted here are about 50,000 clones, roughly 81% occurring once; the ten biggest clones make up less than 3%. Material for sequencing was PBMCs. The receptors shown here come from a woman aged 40-49 years in good health and CMV-seropositive.

The rearrangement joins TRBV15 to TRBJ2-4, with unresolved D. CDR3 length: 12 amino acids. CDR1 and CDR2 (germline): LNHNV, YYDKDF (reference sequence). Deletions cut 1 base from V and 8 bases from J, with 6 bases between. Here the CDR3 reads CATSRVADIQYF. DNA for the CDR3: TGTGCCACCAGCAGAGTGGCGGACATTCAGTACTTC.

The V gene is TRBV7-3, the J gene TRBJ1-4, with 11 bases lining up with TRBD1. Germline V CDR1 and CDR2: SGHTA, FQGTGA. This CDR3 is 15 amino acids long. V lost 6 bases to trimming and J lost 6 bases; unmatched junction nucleotides: 6. CDR3 loop: CASSQSGQGDEKLFF. The CDR3 bases are TGTGCCAGCAGTCAATCGGGACAGGGGGATGAAAAACTGTTTTTT.

The chain joins TRBV28 to TRBJ1-1; 9 nucleotides align to TRBD1. The V segment lost 5 bases and the J segment 6 bases; nucleotides outside the gene matches: 13. The CDR3 length is 16 residues. Germline loops: CDR1 MDHEN, CDR2 SYDVKM. CDR3 coding DNA: TGTGCCAGCAGTCAACCTCCCGGGACAGGGAGGGCTGAAGCTTTCTTT. Translation: CASSQPPGTGRAEAFF. The full variable domain, rest sourced from reference TRBV28 and TRBJ1-1, is DVKVTQSSRYLVKRTGEKVFLECVQDMDHENMFWYRQDPGLGLRLIYFSYDVKMKEKGDIPEGYSVSREKKERFSLILESASTNQTSMYLCASSQPPGTGRAEAFFGQGTRLTVV.

The rearrangement joins TRBV5-1 to TRBJ1-1, with D possibly TRBD1 on 5 matching bases. The CDR3 has 13 amino acids. Trimming shortened V by 4 bases and J by 2 bases, and 9 bases separated the two germline ends. From germline, CDR1 is SGHRS and CDR2 YFSETQ. This chain's CDR3 is CASSRGPNTEAFF. The CDR3 DNA follows: TGCGCCAGCAGCAGGGGCCCTAACACTGAAGCTTTCTTT.

The chain links TRBV7-9 to TRBJ2-5, with unresolved D. CDR3 length: 14 residues. The V gene's germline CDR1 is SEHNR and CDR2 FQNEAQ (reference sequence). V was cut by 3 bases and J by 4 bases, with 12 bases left in between. CDR3: CASSFSRLAETQYF. DNA for the CDR3: TGTGCCAGCAGCTTTTCCCGATTGGCAGAGACCCAGTACTTC.

The gene calls are TRBV10-2 and TRBJ1-1, with 11 bases aligning to TRBD1. Germline V CDR1 and CDR2: WSHSY, SAAADI. V lost 4 bases and J lost 4; bases outside the gene matches: 2. CDR3 size: 14 residues. This CDR3 is CASSGTGGLTEAFF. For the CDR3, the DNA is TGCGCCAGCAGTGGGACAGGGGGCCTCACTGAAGCTTTCTTT.

About this clone: Different DNA sequences within this sample yield the same CDR3. The genes are TRBV7-6 and TRBJ2-5; 12 bases match TRBD2. The CDR3 is made up of 15 amino acids. The V gene's germline CDR1 is SGHVS and CDR2 FNYEAQ. Unmatched junction bases numbered 5, after V lost 4 bases and J lost 5 bases. This CDR3 reads CASSSLAGGLETQYF. The CDR3, as DNA: TGTGCCAGCAGCTCTCTAGCGGGGGGGCTCGAGACCCAGTACTTC.

This chain links TRBV6-1 with TRBJ2-5, with D perhaps matching TRBD1 (6 bases). Germline CDR1 is MNHNS and CDR2 is SASEGT. Trimming removed 4 bases at V and 5 bases at J, with 17 bases between. This CDR3 contains 15 residues. The CDR3 spells CASSAWTASGETQYF. CDR3 bases: TGTGCCAGCAGTGCATGGACAGCCTCTGGCGAGACCCAGTACTTC.

V is TRBV7-9 and J is TRBJ1-2; D unclear. CDR1 is SEHNR and CDR2 is FQNEAQ in the germline V gene (reference sequence). V shed 5 bases and J shed 8 bases, with 12 bases lying between them. The CDR3 has 12 amino acids. The CDR3 spells CASSDGVEGYTF. DNA for the CDR3: TGTGCCAGCAGCGACGGGGTGGAAGGCTACACCTTC.

The rearrangement uses TRBV7-9 and TRBJ1-2, with 11 bases identical to TRBD1. The CDR3 totals 15 residues. With 5 bases clipped from V and 7 bases from J, the junction kept 9 bases outside the gene matches. In germline, CDR1 is SEHNR, CDR2 FQNEAQ (reference sequence). The CDR3 DNA reads TGTGCCAGCAGCCAGGACAGGGGGCGCGATGGTGGCTACACCTTC. This encodes CASSQDRGRDGGYTF.

The chain is built from TRBV5-1 and TRBJ2-1; 7 bases line up with TRBD1. Unmatched junction bases numbered 11, after V lost 3 bases and J lost 8 bases. CDR1 is SGHRS and CDR2 is YFSETQ in the germline V gene. The CDR3 length is 15 residues. In nucleotides, the CDR3 is TGCGCCAGCAGCTACGAGGGGGCAAGTTGGTATGAGCAGTTCTTC. Translating it yields CASSYEGASWYEQFF. Filled out from reference TRBV5-1 and TRBJ2-1, the complete variable domain reads KAGVTQTPRYLIKTRGQQVTLSCSPISGHRSVSWYQQTPGQGLQFLFEYFSETQRNKGNFPGRFSGRQFSNSRSEMNVSTLELGDSALYLCASSYEGASWYEQFFGPGTRLTVL.

The V and J genes are TRBV19 and TRBJ2-7, with 7 bases identical to TRBD2. Germline V gene data show CDR1 as LNHDA and CDR2 as SQIVND (reference sequence). V shed 5 bases, J shed 0 bases, and the junction held 4 bases outside the gene matches. CDR3 length: 14 amino acids. The CDR3, as DNA: TGTGCCAGTAGTCCCGGGAGGAGCTCCTACGAGCAGTACTTC. Translating gives CASSPGRSSYEQYF.

This chain connects TRBV7-9 to TRBJ2-7, with TRBD2 matching over 10 bases. CDR1 is SEHNR, CDR2 FQNEAQ, per germline (reference sequence). The junction had 5 bases not matched to a gene; V was cut back by 5 bases and J by 4 bases. The CDR3 has 14 residues. The chain's CDR3 is CASSIGLAAYEQYF. The CDR3 nucleotides are TGTGCCAGCAGCATCGGACTAGCGGCGTACGAGCAGTACTTC.

The chain joins TRBV19 to TRBJ2-7; 7 bases map to TRBD2. Germline trimming cut 1 base from V and 0 bases from J; bases unmatched to any gene: 0. CDR1 LNHDA and CDR2 SQIVND come from the germline V gene (reference sequence). CDR3 length: 14 amino acids. The CDR3 DNA follows: TGTGCCAGTAGTATAGGCGGGGGCTCCTACGAGCAGTACTTC. This sequence encodes CASSIGGGSYEQYF.

The V call is TRBV28, the J call TRBJ2-6; 8 positions match TRBD2. The V gene end was trimmed by 6 bases and the J gene end by 0 bases; junction bases not matched to a gene: 4. The germline V gene encodes CDR1 MDHEN and CDR2 SYDVKM. The CDR3 length is 16 residues. CDR3 in amino acids: CASSGGGTSGANVLTF. The CDR3 bases are TGTGCCAGCAGCGGGGGGGGGACCTCTGGGGCCAACGTCCTGACTTTC.

The chain has TRBV5-1 and TRBJ2-7; maybe TRBD2 (7 bases). This CDR3 comprises 14 residues. Germline V gives CDR1 SGHRS, CDR2 YFSETQ. Trimming stripped 5 bases from V and 5 bases from J, with 17 bases between. The CDR3: CASSAATGRDEQYF. CDR3 coding DNA: TGCGCCAGCAGTGCCGCCACAGGGAGGGACGAGCAGTACTTC.

The gene calls are TRBV5-1 and TRBJ2-7; TRBD2 might be the D (5 bases). This CDR3 comprises 14 residues. The germline V gene encodes CDR1 SGHRS and CDR2 YFSETQ. Trimming took off 4 bases at V and 0 bases at J, with 11 bases between the two ends. As DNA, the CDR3 is TGCGCCAGCAGCCTGGACTCCCCCTCCTACGAGCAGTACTTC. Encoded protein: CASSLDSPSYEQYF.

The chain is built from TRBV23-1 and TRBJ2-7; D possibly corresponds to TRBD1 (5 bases). TRBV23-1 is placed among ORFs of uncertain function. The CDR3 is made up of 16 amino acids. Trimming removed 1 base from V and 0 bases from J, with 13 bases in between. CDR3 loop: CASSQLHQGFSYEQYF. The CDR3 region has the DNA TGCGCCAGCAGTCAATTGCACCAGGGATTCTCCTACGAGCAGTACTTC.

This clone was seen a handful of times. This chain uses TRBV7-2 with TRBJ2-1, with D tentatively TRBD1 (5 bases). The CDR3 consists of 13 residues. CDR1 and CDR2 (germline): SGHTA, FQGNSA. Trimming stripped 7 bases from V and 3 bases from J, with 10 bases between. The CDR3 is CASTLRVYNEQFF. The CDR3 DNA reads as TGTGCCAGCACTCTCAGGGTCTACAATGAGCAGTTCTTC.

The rearrangement uses TRBV7-8 and TRBJ1-4; possibly TRBD1 for D (6 bases). Germline CDR1 is SGHVS and CDR2 is FQNEAQ. This CDR3 contains 15 residues. Trimming left V 3 bases short and J 3 bases short, with 11 bases between. The CDR3 sequence: CASSFGTSPNEKLFF. CDR3 nucleotide sequence: TGTGCCAGCAGCTTCGGGACAAGCCCTAATGAAAAACTGTTTTTT.

There are a few counts of this clone. The chain uses TRBV2 and TRBJ1-2, with D perhaps TRBD1 (6 bases). CDR3 length: 15 amino acids. Germline assignment: CDR1 SNHLY and CDR2 FYNNEI. Trimming took off 4 bases at V and 0 bases at J, with 12 bases between the two ends. In DNA, the CDR3 is TGTGCCAGCAGTGTTGAGGCAGGGGCTAACTATGGCTACACCTTC. As protein: CASSVEAGANYGYTF.

V and J are TRBV19 and TRBJ1-1; 7 nucleotides line up with TRBD1. Trimming at V came to 4 bases and at J to 5 bases, leaving 1 base not matched to a gene. Germline CDR1 LNHDA, CDR2 SQIVND (reference sequence). CDR3 length: 12 residues. CDR3 amino acids: CASSNRGTEAFF. CDR3 DNA sequence: TGTGCCAGTAGTAACAGGGGAACTGAAGCTTTCTTT. The full variable domain, its missing parts supplied by reference TRBV19 and TRBJ1-1, is DGGITQSPKYLFRKEGQNVTLSCEQNLNHDAMYWYRQDPGQGLRLIYYSQIVNDFQKGDIAEGYSVSREKKESFPLTVTSAQKNPTAFYLCASSNRGTEAFFGQGTRLTVV.

This clone was counted a few times. The V and J genes are TRBV19 and TRBJ1-4, with D unclear. Germline values: CDR1 LNHDA, CDR2 SQIVND (reference sequence). This CDR3 spans 12 amino acids. V was shortened by 3 bases and J by 11 bases, with 10 bases between the two germline ends. Written as DNA, the CDR3 is TGTGCCAGTAGTATGTGGAGTCTGAAACTGTTTTTT. Its translation is CASSMWSLKLFF.

The V call is TRBV10-1, the J call TRBJ2-2; weak D call: TRBD1 (6 bases). CDR3 length: 17 amino acids. CDR1 and CDR2 (germline): WNHNN, SYGVQD (reference sequence). V was pared by 7 bases and J by 3 bases, with 21 bases between. CDR3 DNA: TGCGCCAGCAAGGAGAGGGGGACCCGGGCTTACACCGGGGAGCTGTTTTTT. This encodes CASKERGTRAYTGELFF.

The V call is TRBV15, the J call TRBJ2-7, with 8 bases that match TRBD1. The junction had 6 bases not matched to a gene; V was cut back by 3 bases and J by 2 bases. CDR1 and CDR2 (germline): LNHNV, YYDKDF (reference sequence). The length of the CDR3 is 15 residues. CDR3 in amino acids: CATSSHRDRPYEQYF. Written as DNA, the CDR3 is TGTGCCACCAGCAGTCACCGGGACAGGCCCTACGAGCAGTACTTC.

This clone was counted between two and nine times. V and J are TRBV9 and TRBJ2-6, with D unclear. V was cut by 0 bases and J by 2 bases, with 6 bases left in between. Germline CDR1 and CDR2: SGDLS and YYNGEE. The CDR3 extends over 15 amino acids. The DNA for the CDR3 is TGTGCCAGCAGCGTAGTAGCCCCTGGGGCCAACGTCCTGACTTTC. Protein: CASSVVAPGANVLTF.

This chain uses TRBV6-5 with TRBJ2-1; TRBD2 matches 7 bases. V shed 8 bases, J shed 4 bases, and the junction held 8 bases outside the gene matches. The CDR3 is 14 amino acids. CDR1 is MNHEY, CDR2 SVGAGI, per germline. CDR3 sequence reads: CASGVGEGYNEQFF. CDR3 nucleotides: TGTGCCAGCGGGGTGGGGGAGGGTTACAATGAGCAGTTCTTC.

The chain recombines TRBV15 with TRBJ2-1, with TRBD2 matching over 9 bases. CDR1 LNHNV and CDR2 YYDKDF come from the germline V gene (reference sequence). The junction had 4 bases not matched to a gene; V was cut back by 8 bases and J by 5 bases. The CDR3 covers 13 residues. CDR3 sequence reads: CATSRTSDNEQFF. The CDR3 DNA reads TGTGCCACCTCAAGGACTAGCGACAATGAGCAGTTCTTC.

The V gene is TRBV7-2, the J gene TRBJ2-3, with 11 bases identical to TRBD2. Germline-derived CDR1 and CDR2 are SGHTA and FQGNSA. This CDR3 comprises 15 residues. With V trimmed by 3 bases and J by 3 bases, 2 bases remained unmatched. CDR3 region: CASSLASGGTDTQYF. CDR3 bases: TGTGCCAGCAGCTTGGCTAGCGGGGGGACAGATACGCAGTATTTT.

V and J are TRBV7-2 and TRBJ1-4, with D possibly TRBD1 on 5 matching bases. The CDR3 spans 16 residues. The V gene's germline CDR1 is SGHTA and CDR2 FQGNSA. Trimming left V 5 bases short and J 12 bases short, with 25 bases between. CDR3 protein: CASSRVAGRAIEELFF. The CDR3 DNA is TGTGCCAGCAGCCGCGTAGCGGGACGGGCGATTGAGGAACTGTTTTTT.

This rearrangement joins TRBV2 to TRBJ1-2, with D possibly being TRBD1 (6 bases). CDR1 and CDR2 (germline): SNHLY, FYNNEI. The CDR3 is made up of 14 amino acids. V was shortened by 6 bases and J by 8 bases, with 19 bases between the two germline ends. This CDR3 is CASSQTGSVSGYTF. For the CDR3, the DNA is TGTGCCAGCAGCCAAACAGGGTCGGTGTCGGGCTACACCTTC.

The genes are TRBV7-7 and TRBJ2-7, with a weak D call TRBD2 (5 bases). The V gene lost 1 base and the J gene lost 5 bases, with 15 bases spanning the gap. CDR1 and CDR2 (germline): SSHAT, FNYEAQ (reference sequence). The CDR3 totals 15 residues. CDR3 in amino acids: CASSLGAGPGNEQYF. The DNA of the CDR3 is TGTGCCAGCAGCTTAGGTGCGGGCCCGGGTAACGAGCAGTACTTC.